Given below is one T cell receptor (beta chain) in context. This clone was counted at least ten times. Its antigen target is currently unknown. Per-nucleotide qualities are absent, and no much larger clonotype sits a single base away. This entry is derived from a study of shared clonotypes between healthy human individuals (dated by TCRdb to the early 2020s). In terms of the full investigation: Three men and a couple of women, aged 18 to 49 years, made up the cohort. For each donor, CD4 naive and CD4 memory were each given three plates, CD8 naive was given two plates, and CD8 memory was given one plate. To increase sequencing depth and limit assay-specific biases, TCR repertoire library preparation and sequencing were carried out by different laboratories using diverse techniques. Each donor's leukapheresis produced roughly between about 0.9 and 9.5 billion PBMCs. The study deeply sequenced blood TCR repertoires of about five healthy adults to estimate repertoire size and the extent of clonotype sharing between individuals.

The donors were healthy, HIV-negative adults who had no recently reported acute infections or vaccinations. Every donor was a Caucasian adult residing in Nashville, Tennessee, USA. CD4+ T cells were enriched through magnetic negative selection, after which naive cells were positively selected on CD45RA and the remaining negative fraction served as the memory subset. Blood was collected by leukapheresis, and PBMCs were isolated by Ficoll-Histopaque density gradient centrifugation and then cryopreserved in liquid nitrogen vapor phase. Analytical flow cytometry was used to check the purity and quantity of each magnetically sorted T cell population. Genomic DNA was isolated from each sorted fraction and quantified by UV absorbance on a Nanodrop 2000c. Overall study outcomes, separate from this receptor: Compared with non-shared clonotypes, clonotypes shared by all four sorted-subset donors had higher generation probabilities. Incomplete sequencing was indicated by rarefaction of sorted-subset datasets, despite the large sequencing depth. Sampling was restricted to blood, and TCR repertoires in tissue are likely to differ from TCR repertoires in blood. Pairwise subsampling indicated that sequencing depth was expected to affect the degree of clonotype sharing among donors. Estimated clonotype richness was generally larger for naive than for memory subsets. Sharing across a few donors was observed for around 5% of naive CD4, 3.5% of naive CD8, 2.3% of memory CD4, and approximately 0.41% of memory CD8 clonotypes. The genetic and exposure-history diversity represented was limited by the small number of donors.

TCR CDR3 regions were amplified from genomic DNA by multiplex PCR using the deep immunoSEQ assay. Extracted genomic DNA from each cell subset was spread evenly across all wells of several immunoSEQ 96-well plates, with each plate serving as a replicate. For sorted subsets, each replicate PCR was loaded with 200 to 250 ng genomic DNA, equivalent to approximately 27,000 T cell genomes. Purified libraries were measured with a Qubit 3.0 fluorometer, size-checked on a Bioanalyzer 2100, and measured again with the KAPA Library Quantification kit. Every immunoSEQ 96-well plate was sequenced on a separate single-read 150-cycle Illumina NextSeq 550 flow cell. The authors' pipeline ran thus. The immunoSEQ output contained only junctional sequences without quality scores, so filtering could not match that applied to full-length reads. To assign V/J genes and CDR3, sequences were annotated using PyIR, a Python wrapper for IgBLAST v1.9, with IMGT germline references. Reads were removed for weak V/J assignments (E-value above 1e-6), missing CDR3, stop codons, out-of-frame junctions, or ambiguous translated residues. V3J clonotypes were defined as sequences sharing the same inferred V gene, J gene, and CDR3 amino acid sequence. Percentage overlap between repertoires was computed as shared unique clonotypes divided by the size of the smaller repertoire. Repertoire richness was assessed with RTK rarefaction, the Chao1 estimator, and Recon v2.1 estimates of unobserved clonotypes. Generation probabilities for all TCRbeta clonotypes obtained by the gDNA method from a few donors were computed using OLGA. TCRdb re-hosts the immuneACCESS table, in-frame sequences only. Its copies lack some clones; in the studies checked, an unresolved V gene accounts for under half of them, and the cause for the rest is not known. Clone size and the V and J calls come from that table; the DNA yielded D and trimming. The sample has hundreds of thousands of clones on record, around 78% of them singletons. The ten largest account for around 2% of the sample.

According to the germline V gene, CDR1 reads SQVTM and CDR2 reads ANQGSEA. V is reduced by 6 bases and J by 0 bases, leaving a spacing of 11 bases between them. Including cysteine and phenylalanine, the CDR3 has 13 amino acids. The retained sequence is limited to the CDR3, 39 bases, with the frame set at the first base. This sequence was found in a woman in her 30s in good health. What was sequenced was memory CD4+ T cells sorted from blood. In light of the paper, this sample's cell subset or site label describes: CD45RA-negative fraction. The chain employs TRBV29-1 and TRBJ1-1; the D gene is perhaps TRBD1, on 6 matching bases. The CDR3 region reads CSVRQAMNTEAFF. The nucleotides read TGCAGCGTGAGACAGGCCATGAACACTGAAGCTTTCTTT.